The 6 T cell receptor beta chains below all came from one sample that was sequenced in a study of human T cells and chemical hapten exposure. TCRdb used MiXCR to reprocess the RACE reads, holding one entry per CDR3 protein. This table holds about 180,000 distinct CDR3 sequences, just under 30% found once. Described time point: pre-sensitization, week 0. This sample's treatment: therapeutic diphenylcyclopropenone sensitization with weekly scalp DPC. Source: whole blood, taken in connection with sensitization to the hapten diphenylcyclopropenone (DPC). Receptors originate from a woman aged 30 to 39 with alopecia areata. Some clones in this sample may be carry-over from other donors' samples.

The gene calls are TRBV4-1 and TRBJ2-7; D unresolved. CDR1 is MGHRA and CDR2 is YSYEKL in the germline V gene. The germline V and J ends were trimmed by 0 bases and 7 bases, with 10 bases remaining between them. The CDR3 is 13 amino acids. CDR3 in DNA: TGCGCCAGCAGCCAAGAGCTGGGTCGGGAGCAGTACTTC. Translating it yields CASSQELGREQYF.

The genes are TRBV5-1 and TRBJ2-2, with a weak D call TRBD1 (5 bases). Trimming took 2 bases from V and 0 from J, leaving 8 bases between them. Germline lookup yields CDR1 SGHRS and CDR2 YFSETQ. The CDR3 consists of 15 residues. The CDR3 nucleotides are TGCGCCAGCAGCTTAGGGGTTCCGAACACCGGGGAGCTGTTTTTT. It specifies CASSLGVPNTGELFF.

The CDR3 reads CASSLVLAENTGELFF. DNA of the CDR3: TGTGCCAGCAGCTTAGTTCTAGCGGAGAACACCGGGGAGCTGTTTTTT. The chain joins TRBV7-6 to TRBJ2-2, with 7 bases fitting TRBD2. V lost 1 base and J lost 1; bases outside the gene matches: 3. Germline V gene sequence: CDR1 SGHVS, CDR2 FNYEAQ. The CDR3 sequence is 16 residues long.

Only a few counts were recorded for this clonotype. V and J are TRBV28 and TRBJ2-7; 10 bases are a match to TRBD1. The CDR3 runs 15 residues. Unmatched junction bases numbered 5, after V lost 4 bases and J lost 2 bases. Germline V gene sequence: CDR1 MDHEN, CDR2 SYDVKM. As DNA, the CDR3 is TGTGCCAGCAGTTCAAGGGACAGGGGTACCTACGAGCAGTACTTC. Translation gives CASSSRDRGTYEQYF.

V usage is TRBV29-1 and J usage is TRBJ2-1; D possibly corresponds to TRBD1 (5 bases). This CDR3 has 13 amino acids. Trimming pared 5 bases from V and 2 bases from J, leaving 10 bases between. Per the germline V gene, CDR1 is SQVTM and CDR2 is ANQGSEA. CDR3 DNA sequence: TGCAGCGTTTTAGGGGCGGCCTACAATGAGCAGTTCTTC. This translates into CSVLGAAYNEQFF.

This clonotype was counted between two and nine times. The V gene is TRBV29-1, the J gene TRBJ2-3; D gene uncertain. Trimming left V 6 bases short and J 0 bases short, with 10 bases between. Looked up from germline, CDR1 is SQVTM and CDR2 is ANQGSEA. The CDR3 covers 13 residues. CDR3 sequence (DNA): TGCAGCGTGGCTTTTCTAAGCACAGATACGCAGTATTTT. This encodes CSVAFLSTDTQYF.